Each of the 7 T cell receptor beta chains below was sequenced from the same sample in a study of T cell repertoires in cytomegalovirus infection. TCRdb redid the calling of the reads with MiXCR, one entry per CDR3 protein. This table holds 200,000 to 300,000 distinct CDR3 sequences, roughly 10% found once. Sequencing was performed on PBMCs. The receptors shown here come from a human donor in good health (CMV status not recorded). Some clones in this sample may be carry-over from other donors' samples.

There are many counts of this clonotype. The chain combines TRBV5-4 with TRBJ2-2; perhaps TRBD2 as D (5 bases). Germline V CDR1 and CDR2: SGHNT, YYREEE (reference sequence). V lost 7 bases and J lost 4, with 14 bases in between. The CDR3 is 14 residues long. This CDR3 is CASRSDRGTGELFF. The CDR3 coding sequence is TGTGCCAGCCGATCGGACCGGGGCACCGGGGAGCTGTTTTTT. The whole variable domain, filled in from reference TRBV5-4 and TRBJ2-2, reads ETGVTQSPTHLIKTRGQQVTLRCSSQSGHNTVSWYQQALGQGPQFIFQYYREEENGRGNFPPRFSGLQFPNYSSELNVNALELDDSALYLCASRSDRGTGELFFGEGSRLTVL.

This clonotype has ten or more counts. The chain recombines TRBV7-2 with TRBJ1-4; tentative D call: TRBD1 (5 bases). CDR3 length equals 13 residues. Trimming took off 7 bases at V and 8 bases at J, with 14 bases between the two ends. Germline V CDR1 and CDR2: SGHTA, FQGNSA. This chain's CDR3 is CASMPSGGEKLFF. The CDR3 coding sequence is TGTGCCAGCATGCCTAGCGGGGGGGAAAAACTGTTTTTT.

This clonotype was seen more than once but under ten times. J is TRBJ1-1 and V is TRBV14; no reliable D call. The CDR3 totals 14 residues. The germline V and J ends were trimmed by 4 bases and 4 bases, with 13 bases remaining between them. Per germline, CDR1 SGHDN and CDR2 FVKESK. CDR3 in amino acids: CASSLGANPTEAFF. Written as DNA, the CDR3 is TGTGCCAGCAGCCTAGGAGCTAACCCCACTGAAGCTTTCTTT.

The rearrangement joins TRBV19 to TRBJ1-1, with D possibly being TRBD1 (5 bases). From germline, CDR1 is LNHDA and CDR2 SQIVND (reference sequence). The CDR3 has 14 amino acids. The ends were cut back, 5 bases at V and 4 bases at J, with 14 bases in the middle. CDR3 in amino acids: CASSGTGLTTEAFF. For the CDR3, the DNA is TGTGCCAGTAGTGGGACTGGGTTGACCACTGAAGCTTTCTTT. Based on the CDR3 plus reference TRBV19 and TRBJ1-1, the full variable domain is DGGITQSPKYLFRKEGQNVTLSCEQNLNHDAMYWYRQDPGQGLRLIYYSQIVNDFQKGDIAEGYSVSREKKESFPLTVTSAQKNPTAFYLCASSGTGLTTEAFFGQGTRLTVV.

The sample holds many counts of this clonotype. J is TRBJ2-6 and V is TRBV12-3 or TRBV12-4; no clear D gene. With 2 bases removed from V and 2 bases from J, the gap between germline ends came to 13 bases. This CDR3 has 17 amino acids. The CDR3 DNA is TGTGCCAGCAGTTTACCACCCCCCTTGACTGGGGCCAACGTCCTGACTTTC. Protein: CASSLPPPLTGANVLTF.

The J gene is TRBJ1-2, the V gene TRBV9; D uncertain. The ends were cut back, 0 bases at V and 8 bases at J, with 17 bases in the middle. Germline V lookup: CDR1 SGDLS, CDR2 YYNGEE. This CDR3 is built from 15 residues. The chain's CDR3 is CASSVGGEVFIGYTF. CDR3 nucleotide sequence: TGTGCCAGCAGCGTAGGGGGTGAGGTCTTTATAGGCTACACCTTC.

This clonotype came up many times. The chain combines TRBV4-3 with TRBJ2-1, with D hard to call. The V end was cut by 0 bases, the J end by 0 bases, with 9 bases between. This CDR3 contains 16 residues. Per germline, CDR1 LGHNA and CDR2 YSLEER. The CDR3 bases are TGCGCCAGCAGCCAAGATTTCAGGAGCTCCTACAATGAGCAGTTCTTC. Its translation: CASSQDFRSSYNEQFF.